This TCR beta chain was identified in a study of T cell responses to AZD1222 COVID-19 vaccine. Comments on this clone: Its specificity is not known.

Clones were sequenced by immunoSEQ multiplex PCR, and TCRdb holds only the in-frame ones, with some missing. Altogether around 63,000 clones are present, 85% being singletons, with the ten largest covering around a fifth. Findings and caveats of the study: In all cases, repertoires were sampled only after the peak T cell response. Variant regions that are unmutated are reportedly the target of nearly half of spike-specific TCRs.

The source material was peripheral blood, sampled on day 0 of AZD1222 vaccination. This receptor was taken from an adult in good health.

CDR3 coding DNA: TGTGCCAGCAGTGAAGCGGCAGGGCCGGTAAACACCATATATTTT. Its translation is CASSEAAGPVNTIYF. The genes are TRBV6-1 and TRBJ1-3, with a tentative D call TRBD1 (5 bases). The CDR3 has 15 residues. Trimming shortened V by 0 bases and J by 6 bases, and 12 bases separated the two germline ends. Germline V gives CDR1 MNHNS, CDR2 SASEGT.